This T cell receptor (beta chain) was found in a study of blood T cell repertoires in COVID-19. Study at large: Samples taken during acute and convalescent COVID-19 were collected in the United States, Italy and Spain. In each case, the material was cDNA or gDNA derived from T cells, B-cell-depleted T cells, or PBMCs.

Only in-frame clones appear in the TCRdb table, and some are missing; sequencing was by immunoSEQ multiplex PCR. The sample lists 130,000 to 150,000 clones, 84% seen once, with about 5% in the top ten. This clone qualifies as medium-sized. The sample comprised peripheral blood. The origin of this receptor is a human donor in a cohort sampled during active COVID-19.

In DNA form, the CDR3 reads TGTGCCATCAGTGAGAGGGGGGGCGGTGAAAAACTGTTTTTT. This gives the protein CAISERGGGEKLFF. This rearrangement joins TRBV10-3 to TRBJ1-4; a weak D match, TRBD1 (6 bases). V was cut by 2 bases and J by 7 bases, with 11 bases left in between. The CDR3 has 14 amino acids. CDR1 is ENHRY, CDR2 SYGVKD, per germline.